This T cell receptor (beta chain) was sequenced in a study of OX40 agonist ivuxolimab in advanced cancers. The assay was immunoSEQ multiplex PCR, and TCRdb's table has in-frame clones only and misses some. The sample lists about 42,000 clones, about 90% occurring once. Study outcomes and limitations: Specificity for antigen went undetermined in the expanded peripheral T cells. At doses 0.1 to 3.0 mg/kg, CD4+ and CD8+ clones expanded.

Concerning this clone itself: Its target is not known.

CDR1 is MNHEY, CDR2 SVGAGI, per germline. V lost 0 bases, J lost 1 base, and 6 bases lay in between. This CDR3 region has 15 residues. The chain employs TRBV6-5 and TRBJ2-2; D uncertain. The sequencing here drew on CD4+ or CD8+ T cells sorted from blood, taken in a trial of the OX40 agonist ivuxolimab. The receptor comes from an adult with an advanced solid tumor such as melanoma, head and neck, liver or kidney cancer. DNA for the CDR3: TGTGCCAGCAGTTACTCGGCCGAGAACACCGGGGAGCTGTTTTTT. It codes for CASSYSAENTGELFF.